One sample yielded the 30 T cell receptor beta chains listed below, sequenced in a study of T cell responses to AZD1222 COVID-19 vaccine. Some clones are missing from TCRdb's copy, which holds only in-frame ones; the method was immunoSEQ multiplex PCR. The sample shows under 150,000 clones, approximately 78% of them seen only once. This specimen consisted of peripheral blood, obtained on day 0 of MenACWY control vaccination. Receptors originate from an adult in good health.

The rearrangement links TRBV7-8 to TRBJ2-7; TRBD1 agrees at 7 bases. Per germline, CDR1 SGHVS and CDR2 FQNEAQ. CDR3 length equals 15 residues. V lost 5 bases to trimming and J lost 0 bases; unmatched junction nucleotides: 7. CDR3 nucleotides: TGTGCCAGCAGCGCCCACAGGGGTTACTCCTACGAGCAGTACTTC. Translation: CASSAHRGYSYEQYF.

This clone was seen only once. V and J are TRBV12-3 or TRBV12-4 and TRBJ2-2; D not resolved. The V end was cut by 4 bases, the J end by 13 bases, with 13 bases between. This CDR3 contains 12 residues. The CDR3 DNA is TGTGCCAGCAGTTCCGGGCCTTGGGGGCTGTTTTTT. It translates to CASSSGPWGLFF.

DNA of the CDR3: TGTGCCAGCAGTTACGGGGGACAGGGAGGTACTGAAGCTTTCTTT. It is translated as CASSYGGQGGTEAFF. V usage is TRBV6-5 and J usage is TRBJ1-1; the match to TRBD1 covers 9 bases. Germline assignment: CDR1 MNHEY and CDR2 SVGAGI. J was trimmed by 5 bases and V by 2 bases; bases with no gene match: 6. The CDR3 spans 15 residues.

The gene calls are TRBV7-3 and TRBJ2-7, with a tentative D call TRBD2 (5 bases). V gave up 2 bases and J gave up 3 bases, with 11 bases separating them. The V gene's germline CDR1 is SGHTA and CDR2 FQGTGA. There are 14 residues in the CDR3. The CDR3: CASSLFDGDYEQYF. The CDR3 coding sequence is TGTGCCAGCAGCTTATTTGACGGGGACTACGAGCAGTACTTC.

The chain couples TRBV9 to TRBJ1-2; D is ambiguous. From germline, CDR1 is SGDLS and CDR2 YYNGEE. The CDR3 is 14 amino acids. Trimming removed 0 bases from V and 4 bases from J, with 10 bases in between. The CDR3 DNA reads as TGTGCCAGCAGCGTAGACTTACCCCCCTATGGCTACACCTTC. This gives the protein CASSVDLPPYGYTF.

The V gene is TRBV27, the J gene TRBJ2-1, with 9 bases lining up with TRBD2. The trim removed 3 bases at V and 5 bases at J, leaving 5 bases unmatched. The CDR3 sequence is 15 residues long. Looked up from germline, CDR1 is MNHEY and CDR2 is SMNVEV (reference sequence). In DNA, the CDR3 is TGTGCCAGCAGTTTCTGGCTAGCGGGGAACAATGAGCAGTTCTTC. As protein: CASSFWLAGNNEQFF.

This chain joins TRBV6-2 or TRBV6-3 and TRBJ2-1; the D gene is possibly TRBD1 (6 bases). Trimming pared 2 bases from V and 4 bases from J, leaving 9 bases between. In germline, CDR1 is MNHEY, CDR2 SVGEGT. CDR3 length: 14 amino acids. CDR3 coding DNA: TGTGCCAGCAGTTACCGGGACACTTACAATGAGCAGTTCTTC. It translates to CASSYRDTYNEQFF.

V usage is TRBV7-7 and J usage is TRBJ2-2; TRBD2 matches 13 bases. The CDR3 is 16 residues long. The germline gives CDR1 SSHAT, CDR2 FNYEAQ (reference sequence). The V gene end was trimmed by 5 bases and the J gene end by 4 bases; junction bases not matched to a gene: 4. The CDR3 nucleotides read TGTGCCAGCAGCCGGGGACTAGCGGGGCGCACCGGGGAGCTGTTTTTT. It translates to CASSRGLAGRTGELFF.

The rearrangement links TRBV2 to TRBJ1-2; D call uncertain. CDR1 SNHLY and CDR2 FYNNEI come from the germline V gene. This CDR3 region has 10 residues. Trimming pared 6 bases from V and 4 bases from J, leaving 3 bases between. The CDR3 nucleotides are TGTGCCAGCAGGAGCTATGGCTACACCTTC. It translates to CASRSYGYTF. The full variable domain, with the rest looked up from reference TRBV2 and TRBJ1-2, is EPEVTQTPSHQVTQMGQEVILRCVPISNHLYFYWYRQILGQKVEFLVSFYNNEISEKSEIFDDQFSVERPDGSNFTLKIRSTKLEDSAMYFCASRSYGYTFGSGTRLTVV.

Here the CDR3 DNA reads TGTGCCAGCAGTTTTCCCTGGAAGGGCGGCTACGAGCAGTACTTC. Encoded protein: CASSFPWKGGYEQYF. The chain recombines TRBV28 with TRBJ2-7, with D unresolved. From germline, CDR1 is MDHEN and CDR2 SYDVKM. V dropped 3 bases and J dropped 3 bases, with 15 bases sitting between them. This CDR3 has 15 amino acids. The complete variable domain, with remaining parts taken from reference TRBV28 and TRBJ2-7, reads DVKVTQSSRYLVKRTGEKVFLECVQDMDHENMFWYRQDPGLGLRLIYFSYDVKMKEKGDIPEGYSVSREKKERFSLILESASTNQTSMYLCASSFPWKGGYEQYFGPGTRLTVT.

The table lists this clone with a few counts. V usage is TRBV29-1 and J usage is TRBJ1-1; TRBD1 agrees at 7 bases. This CDR3 has 13 amino acids. The germline CDR1 and CDR2 sequences are SQVTM and ANQGSEA. J lost 11 bases, V lost 3 bases, and 12 bases had no gene match. CDR3 amino acids: CSVEGAGGVGAFF. CDR3 sequence (DNA): TGCAGCGTTGAGGGCGCAGGGGGTGTCGGGGCTTTCTTT. Full variable domain (rest looked up from reference TRBV29-1 and TRBJ1-1): SAVISQKPSRDICQRGTSLTIQCQVDSQVTMMFWYRQQPGQSLTLIATANQGSEATYESGFVIDKFPISRPNLTFSTLTVSNMSPEDSSIYLCSVEGAGGVGAFFGQGTRLTVV.

This clone was counted between two and nine times. The rearrangement joins TRBV5-4 to TRBJ1-6, with 7 bases identical to TRBD1. Trimming at V came to 0 bases and at J to 4 bases, leaving 1 base not matched to a gene. The CDR3 is 15 residues long. CDR1 SGHNT and CDR2 YYREEE come from the germline V gene (reference sequence). The CDR3: CASSLVGQYNSPLHF. In DNA form, the CDR3 reads TGTGCCAGCAGCTTGGTGGGACAGTATAATTCACCCCTCCACTTT. The entire variable domain, with the rest obtained from reference TRBV5-4 and TRBJ1-6, is as follows: ETGVTQSPTHLIKTRGQQVTLRCSSQSGHNTVSWYQQALGQGPQFIFQYYREEENGRGNFPPRFSGLQFPNYSSELNVNALELDDSALYLCASSLVGQYNSPLHFGNGTRLTVT.

The chain joins TRBV5-1 to TRBJ2-1; 11 nucleotides align to TRBD2. CDR3 length equals 16 residues. Germline CDR1 is SGHRS and CDR2 is YFSETQ. J gave up 5 bases and V 3 bases, and 7 bases lay outside the gene matches. The DNA of the CDR3 is TGCGCCAGCAGCTCGTTAGGGACTAGCGGAGACAATGAGCAGTTCTTC. It specifies CASSSLGTSGDNEQFF.

Comment on this clone: Additional DNA sequences in this sample encode the identical CDR3. The V gene is TRBV18, the J gene TRBJ2-6; the D gene is possibly TRBD1 (5 bases). V lost 3 bases and J lost 1, with 7 bases in between. Germline V gene sequence: CDR1 KGHSH, CDR2 LQKENI. The CDR3 has 15 amino acids. CDR3 nucleotides: TGTGCCAGCTCACCTAGGGGTTCTGGGGCCAACGTCCTGACTTTC. Translated, it gives CASSPRGSGANVLTF.

In its sample, this clone was seen a few times. The chain is built from TRBV29-1 and TRBJ2-3; D possibly uses TRBD1 or TRBD2 (6 bases each). CDR1 and CDR2 from the germline V gene are SQVTM and ANQGSEA. V was pared by 7 bases and J by 3 bases, with 17 bases between. The CDR3 extends over 14 amino acids. CDR3 bases: TGCAGCGCCGCAGAAGGGGGGCGAACAGATACGCAGTATTTT. It yields the protein CSAAEGGRTDTQYF.

The chain joins TRBV3-1 (or the pseudogene TRBV3-2) to TRBJ2-3; possibly TRBD1 for D (5 bases). This CDR3 is 12 amino acids long. CDR1 is LGHDT, CDR2 YNNKEL, per germline (reference sequence). Trimming left V 8 bases short and J 6 bases short, with 12 bases between. In DNA form, the CDR3 reads TGTGCCAGCGGGGCCCCCCCCGATACGCAGTATTTT. Protein: CASGAPPDTQYF.

The genes are TRBV9 and TRBJ2-3; a possible D gene is TRBD2 (6 bases). The germline gives CDR1 SGDLS, CDR2 YYNGEE. This CDR3 spans 16 amino acids. V dropped 0 bases and J dropped 0 bases, with 11 bases sitting between them. CDR3 sequence reads: CASSVGRGLSTDTQYF. The CDR3, as DNA: TGTGCCAGCAGCGTAGGGCGGGGCCTTAGCACAGATACGCAGTATTTT.

The chain employs TRBV14 and TRBJ2-5, with D hard to call. The germline V gene has CDR1 SGHDN and CDR2 FVKESK. This CDR3 has 13 residues. V was clipped by 0 bases and J by 4 bases, with 6 bases between them. The CDR3 nucleotides read TGTGCCAGCAGCCAAGAAGTTGTAGAGACCCAGTACTTC. It yields the protein CASSQEVVETQYF.

The chain is built from TRBV6-5 and TRBJ1-1, with D uncertain. The V and J ends lost 2 bases and 0 bases respectively, with 7 bases between them. The CDR3 loop spans 14 amino acids. CDR1 MNHEY and CDR2 SVGAGI come from the germline V gene. The CDR3 DNA reads as TGTGCCAGCAGTTACAGAGGGCTGAACACTGAAGCTTTCTTT. This gives the protein CASSYRGLNTEAFF.

The chain joins TRBV6-2 or TRBV6-3 to TRBJ2-7; 10 bases map to TRBD2. V trimming: 2 bases; J trimming: 4 bases; junction bases outside the gene matches: 2. CDR1 is MNHEY and CDR2 is SVGEGT in the germline V gene. This CDR3 contains 14 residues. CDR3 sequence: CASSYGTSVYEQYV. In nucleotides, the CDR3 is TGTGCCAGCAGTTACGGGACTAGCGTGTACGAGCAGTACGTC.

The chain has TRBV11-2 and TRBJ2-5, with D tentatively TRBD2 (6 bases). Germline CDR1 reads SGHAT; CDR2 reads FQNNGV. Trimming shortened V by 1 base and J by 1 base, and 13 bases separated the two germline ends. The CDR3 totals 16 residues. The CDR3 nucleotides are TGTGCCAGCAGCTTAGTTTTGGGGGGTCCCCAAGAGACCCAGTACTTC. Amino acid sequence: CASSLVLGGPQETQYF.

The rearrangement links TRBV5-6 to TRBJ1-2; 7 nucleotides match TRBD1. This CDR3 spans 14 amino acids. Germline assignment: CDR1 SGHDT and CDR2 YYEEEE. V shed 5 bases, J shed 4 bases, and the junction held 8 bases outside the gene matches. The CDR3 reads CASRRSGQIYGYTF. CDR3 sequence (DNA): TGTGCCAGCAGGAGATCGGGACAGATCTATGGCTACACCTTC.

The chain is built from TRBV7-2 and TRBJ1-3; D is uncertain. Germline CDR1 and CDR2: SGHTA and FQGNSA. Trimming left V 2 bases short and J 0 bases short, with 5 bases between. The CDR3 consists of 14 residues. CDR3 sequence: CASSLSLSGNTIYF. CDR3 in DNA: TGTGCCAGCAGCTTATCACTCTCTGGAAACACCATATATTTT.

The V and J genes are TRBV24-1 and TRBJ1-6, with D uncertain. The CDR3 length is 14 residues. Trimming took 7 bases from V and 4 from J, leaving 10 bases between them. Germline CDR1 KGHDR, CDR2 SFDVKD. In DNA form, the CDR3 reads TGTGCCACCAGGGTCGTAGAGTATAATTCACCCCTCCACTTT. It yields the protein CATRVVEYNSPLHF.

V gene TRBV5-6 combines with J gene TRBJ1-3, with D perhaps TRBD1 (6 bases). CDR1 is SGHDT and CDR2 is YYEEEE in the germline V gene. The CDR3 is made up of 15 amino acids. V lost 2 bases, J lost 2 bases, and 11 bases lay in between. The CDR3: CASSLGGSAGNTIYF. In DNA, the CDR3 is TGTGCCAGCAGCTTAGGGGGATCTGCTGGAAACACCATATATTTT.

V gene TRBV29-1 combines with J gene TRBJ2-1; D ambiguous. Germline CDR1 and CDR2: SQVTM and ANQGSEA. V was cut by 4 bases and J by 3 bases, with 7 bases left in between. The CDR3 totals 12 residues. For the CDR3, the DNA is TGCAGCGTTGTGGGTAACTACAATGAGCAGTTCTTC. Translating it yields CSVVGNYNEQFF.

The chain links TRBV5-1 to TRBJ2-3; weak D call: TRBD2 (6 bases). Germline V gives CDR1 SGHRS, CDR2 YFSETQ. This CDR3 has 14 residues. The V end was cut by 2 bases, the J end by 1 base, with 8 bases between. The CDR3 loop reads CASSFPGGTDTQYF. The DNA of the CDR3 is TGCGCCAGCAGCTTTCCGGGAGGCACAGATACGCAGTATTTT. Full variable domain (missing parts from reference TRBV5-1 and TRBJ2-3): KAGVTQTPRYLIKTRGQQVTLSCSPISGHRSVSWYQQTPGQGLQFLFEYFSETQRNKGNFPGRFSGRQFSNSRSEMNVSTLELGDSALYLCASSFPGGTDTQYFGPGTRLTVL.

The rearrangement joins TRBV3-1 (or the pseudogene TRBV3-2) to TRBJ2-3; D may correspond to TRBD1 or TRBD2 (6 bases each). CDR3 length equals 16 residues. The V and J ends lost 4 bases and 4 bases respectively, with 18 bases between them. In germline, CDR1 is LGHDT, CDR2 YNNKEL (reference sequence). The CDR3 spells CASSPKGGWVADTQYF. The CDR3 nucleotides read TGTGCCAGCAGCCCCAAGGGGGGATGGGTTGCAGATACGCAGTATTTT.

The V call is TRBV14, the J call TRBJ1-2, with 8 positions matching TRBD1. This CDR3 region has 15 residues. Germline V gene lookup returns CDR1 SGHDN and CDR2 FVKESK. The V gene end was trimmed by 3 bases and the J gene end by 6 bases; junction bases not matched to a gene: 9. The CDR3 region has the DNA TGTGCCAGCAGCCAGGGGCCGCAGGGGGCGCATGGCTACACCTTC. Its protein product is CASSQGPQGAHGYTF.

The rearrangement joins TRBV5-1 to TRBJ1-2, with 8 bases that match TRBD1. CDR1 is SGHRS, CDR2 YFSETQ, per germline. This CDR3 comprises 17 residues. J lost 4 bases, V lost 4 bases, and 15 bases had no gene match. The DNA of the CDR3 is TGCGCCAGCAGCGACGAAAGGGACAGGACTTCGGGCTATGGCTACACCTTC. Its protein product is CASSDERDRTSGYGYTF.